The 5 T cell receptor beta chains given below trace back to one sample, sequenced in a study of T cells in Graves' hyperthyroidism and ophthalmopathy (dated by TCRdb to between 2017 and 2020). Receptor amplification or capture employed multiplex PCR. The reads were generated on an Illumina HiSeq 2000. The TCR beta CDR3 regions were amplified from RNA transcripts. The TCR CDR3 was subjected to a first round of RT-PCR using the HTBI primer set and the Qiagen OneStep RT-PCR kit. Clones were called with MiXCR by TCRdb after fastp trimmed the public reads at Q25, and only in-frame beta chains were retained. Records with the same CDR3 protein are collapsed into one entry carrying the most frequent genes and DNA. This sample has hundreds of thousands of distinct CDR3 sequences in its table, and approximately 15% of those were observed once. Jointly, the top ten make up less than 15% of the sample. The material sequenced was blood. These TCRs come from a young man with Graves' ophthalmopathy.

This clonotype was counted many times. The chain is built from TRBV5-1 and TRBJ1-2, with no clear D. The CDR3 is 14 residues long. Between the trimmed V and J ends, which lost 4 bases and 2 bases, there was a span of 12 bases. Germline values: CDR1 SGHRS, CDR2 YFSETQ. CDR3: CASSTLTENYGYTF. CDR3 coding DNA: TGCGCCAGCAGCACCCTCACAGAGAACTATGGCTACACCTTC.

This clonotype turned up a few times. J is TRBJ2-7 and V is TRBV29-1; D gene unclear. This CDR3 has 13 residues. Looked up from germline, CDR1 is SQVTM and CDR2 is ANQGSEA. V lost 0 bases, J lost 2 bases, and 8 bases lay in between. CDR3 DNA sequence: TGCAGCGTTGAAGAAGGCACCCCCTACGAGCAGTACTTC. Translating gives CSVEEGTPYEQYF.

J is TRBJ1-1 and V is TRBV25-1, with D unresolved. V lost 2 bases and J lost 4, with 8 bases in between. The CDR3 is 13 amino acids. CDR1 MGHDK and CDR2 SYGVNS come from the germline V gene. The CDR3 is CASSEQAGTEAFF. The DNA of the CDR3 is TGTGCCAGCAGTGAACAGGCGGGCACTGAAGCTTTCTTT.

This clonotype was observed a handful of times. This chain joins TRBV5-1 and TRBJ2-7; 8 bases align to TRBD2. After removal of 4 bases from V and 6 bases from J, the junction contained 12 bases not matched to a gene. CDR1 and CDR2 from the germline V gene are SGHRS and YFSETQ. This CDR3 is 15 amino acids long. CDR3 in DNA: TGCGCCAGCAGCGATCCGGGACTAGGGGCCTGCGAGCAGTACTTC. It translates to CASSDPGLGACEQYF.

This clonotype was detected many times. V is TRBV6-5 and J is TRBJ2-5; D is perhaps TRBD2 (6 bases). The CDR3 is made up of 15 amino acids. Germline-derived CDR1 and CDR2 are MNHEY and SVGAGI. Trimming took 2 bases from V and 1 from J, leaving 11 bases between them. For the CDR3, the DNA is TGTGCCAGCAGTTACGGGGGAGGCCTCCAAGAGACCCAGTACTTC. Translated: CASSYGGGLQETQYF.